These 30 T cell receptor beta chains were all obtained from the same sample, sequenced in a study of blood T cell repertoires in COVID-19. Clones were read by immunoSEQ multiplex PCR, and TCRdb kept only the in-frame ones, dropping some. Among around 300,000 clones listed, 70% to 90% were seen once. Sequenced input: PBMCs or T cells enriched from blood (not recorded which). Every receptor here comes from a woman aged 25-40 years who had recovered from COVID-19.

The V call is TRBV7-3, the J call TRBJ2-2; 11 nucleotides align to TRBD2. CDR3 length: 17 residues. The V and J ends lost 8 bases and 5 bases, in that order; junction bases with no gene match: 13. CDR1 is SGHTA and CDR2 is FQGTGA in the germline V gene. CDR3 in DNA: TGTGCCAGCTCCTCTAGCGGGAGGCCCCCCGGGACCGGGGAGCTGTTTTTT. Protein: CASSSSGRPPGTGELFF.

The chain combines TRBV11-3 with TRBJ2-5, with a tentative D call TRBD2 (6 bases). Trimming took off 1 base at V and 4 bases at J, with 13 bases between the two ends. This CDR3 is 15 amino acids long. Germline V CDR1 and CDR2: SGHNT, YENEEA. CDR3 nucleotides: TGTGCCAGCAGCTTAGGGGCGGAGGGGTCAGAGACCCAGTACTTC. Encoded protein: CASSLGAEGSETQYF.

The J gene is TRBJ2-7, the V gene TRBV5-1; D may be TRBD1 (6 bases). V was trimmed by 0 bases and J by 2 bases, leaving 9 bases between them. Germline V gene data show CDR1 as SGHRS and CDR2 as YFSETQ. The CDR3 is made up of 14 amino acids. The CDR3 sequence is CASSLAGDPYEQYF. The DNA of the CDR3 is TGCGCCAGCAGCTTGGCAGGGGACCCCTACGAGCAGTACTTC.

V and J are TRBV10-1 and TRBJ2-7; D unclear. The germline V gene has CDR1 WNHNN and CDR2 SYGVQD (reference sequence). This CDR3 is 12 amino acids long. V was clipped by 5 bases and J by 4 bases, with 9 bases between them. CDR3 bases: TGCGCCAGCAGTCCCGAGACTTACGAGCAGTACTTC. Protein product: CASSPETYEQYF.

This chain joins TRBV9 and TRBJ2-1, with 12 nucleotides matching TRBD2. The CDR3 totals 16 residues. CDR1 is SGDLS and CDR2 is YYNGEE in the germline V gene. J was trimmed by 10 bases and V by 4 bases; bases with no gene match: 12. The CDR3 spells CASSSRLAGGVWEQFF. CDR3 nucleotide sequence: TGTGCCAGCAGCTCCCGGCTAGCGGGGGGGGTCTGGGAGCAGTTCTTC.

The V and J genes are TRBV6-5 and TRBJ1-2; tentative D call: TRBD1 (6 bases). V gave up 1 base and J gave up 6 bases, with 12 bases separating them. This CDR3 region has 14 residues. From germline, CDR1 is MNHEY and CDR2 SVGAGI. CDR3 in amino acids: CASSYFSGHDGYTF. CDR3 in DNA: TGTGCCAGCAGTTACTTTTCGGGACACGATGGCTACACCTTC.

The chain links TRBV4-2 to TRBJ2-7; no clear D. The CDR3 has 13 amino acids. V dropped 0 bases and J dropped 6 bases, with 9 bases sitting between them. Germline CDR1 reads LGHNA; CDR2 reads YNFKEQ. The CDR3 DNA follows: TGTGCCAGCAGCCAAGACTTAGTCGGCGAGCAGTACTTC. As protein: CASSQDLVGEQYF.

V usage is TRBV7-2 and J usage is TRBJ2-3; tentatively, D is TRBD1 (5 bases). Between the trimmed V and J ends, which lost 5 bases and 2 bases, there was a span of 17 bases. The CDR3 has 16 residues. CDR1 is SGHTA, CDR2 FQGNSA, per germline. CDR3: CASSQVAWGLTDTQYF. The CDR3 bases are TGTGCCAGCAGCCAAGTAGCCTGGGGCCTCACAGATACGCAGTATTTT. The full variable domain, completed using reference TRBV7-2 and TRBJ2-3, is GAGVSQSPSNKVTEKGKDVELRCDPISGHTALYWYRQSLGQGLEFLIYFQGNSAPDKSGLPSDRFSAERTGGSVSTLTIQRTQQEDSAVYLCASSQVAWGLTDTQYFGPGTRLTVL.

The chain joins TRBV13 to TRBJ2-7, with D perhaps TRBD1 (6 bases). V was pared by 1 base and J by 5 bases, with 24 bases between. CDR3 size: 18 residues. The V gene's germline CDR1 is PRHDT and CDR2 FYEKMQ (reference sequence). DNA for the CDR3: TGTGCCAGCAGCTTAGTTCCGCTCGAGCCGGCAGGGGATCACGAGCAGTACTTC. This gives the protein CASSLVPLEPAGDHEQYF.

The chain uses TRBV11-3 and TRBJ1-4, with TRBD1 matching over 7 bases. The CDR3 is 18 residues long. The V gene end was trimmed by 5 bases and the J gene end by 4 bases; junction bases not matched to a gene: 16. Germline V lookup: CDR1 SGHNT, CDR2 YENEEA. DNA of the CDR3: TGTGCCAGCAGCAGTATCGGACAGGTCGTTGGTTATAATGAAAAACTGTTTTTT. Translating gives CASSSIGQVVGYNEKLFF.

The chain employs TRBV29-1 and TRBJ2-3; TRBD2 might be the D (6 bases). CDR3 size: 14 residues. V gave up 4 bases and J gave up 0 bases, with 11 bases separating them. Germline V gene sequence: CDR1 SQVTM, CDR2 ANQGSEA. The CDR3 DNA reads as TGCAGCGTTGGCGCTAGCGTTAGCACAGATACGCAGTATTTT. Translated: CSVGASVSTDTQYF.

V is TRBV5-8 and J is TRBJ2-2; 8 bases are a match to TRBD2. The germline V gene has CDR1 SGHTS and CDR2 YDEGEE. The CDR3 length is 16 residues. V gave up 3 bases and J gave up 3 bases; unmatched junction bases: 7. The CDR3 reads CASSSRERGYTGELFF. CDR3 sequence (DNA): TGTGCCAGCAGCTCGAGGGAGCGGGGGTACACCGGGGAGCTGTTTTTT.

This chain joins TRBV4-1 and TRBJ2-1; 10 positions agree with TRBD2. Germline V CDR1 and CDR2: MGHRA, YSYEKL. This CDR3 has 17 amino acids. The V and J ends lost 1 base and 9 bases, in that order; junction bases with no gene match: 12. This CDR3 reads CASSQVLGLAGVGEQFF. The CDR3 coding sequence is TGCGCCAGCAGCCAAGTCCTGGGGCTAGCGGGAGTGGGTGAGCAGTTCTTC.

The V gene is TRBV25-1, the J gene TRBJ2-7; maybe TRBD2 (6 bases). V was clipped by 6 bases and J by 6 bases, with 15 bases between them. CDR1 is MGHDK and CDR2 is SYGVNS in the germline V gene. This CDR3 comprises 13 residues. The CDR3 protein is CASRGGAAREQYF. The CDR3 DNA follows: TGTGCCAGCAGGGGGGGAGCGGCTCGCGAGCAGTACTTC.

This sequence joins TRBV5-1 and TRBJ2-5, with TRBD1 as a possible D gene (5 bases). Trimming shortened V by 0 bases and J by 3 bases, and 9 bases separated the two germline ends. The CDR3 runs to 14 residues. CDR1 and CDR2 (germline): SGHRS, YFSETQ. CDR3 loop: CASSLETVEETQYF. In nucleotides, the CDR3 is TGCGCCAGCAGCTTGGAGACAGTCGAAGAGACCCAGTACTTC.

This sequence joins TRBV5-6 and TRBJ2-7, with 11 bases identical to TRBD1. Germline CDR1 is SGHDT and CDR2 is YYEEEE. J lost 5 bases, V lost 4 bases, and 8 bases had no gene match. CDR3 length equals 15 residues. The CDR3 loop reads CASSLLGQGADEQYF. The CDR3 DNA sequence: TGTGCCAGCAGCCTCCTAGGACAGGGGGCCGACGAGCAGTACTTC.

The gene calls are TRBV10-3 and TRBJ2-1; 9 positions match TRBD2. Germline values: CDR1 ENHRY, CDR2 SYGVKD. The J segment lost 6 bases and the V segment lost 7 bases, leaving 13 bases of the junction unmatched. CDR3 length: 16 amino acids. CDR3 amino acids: CAINAGGRSSVNEQFF. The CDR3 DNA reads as TGTGCCATCAATGCGGGAGGGCGCTCGTCAGTCAATGAGCAGTTCTTC.

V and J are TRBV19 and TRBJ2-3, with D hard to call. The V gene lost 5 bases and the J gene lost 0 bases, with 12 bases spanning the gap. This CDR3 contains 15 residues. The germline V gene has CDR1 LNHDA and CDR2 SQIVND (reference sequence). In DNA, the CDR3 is TGTGCCAGTAGTGCCCTAGGTGCTAGCACAGATACGCAGTATTTT. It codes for CASSALGASTDTQYF.

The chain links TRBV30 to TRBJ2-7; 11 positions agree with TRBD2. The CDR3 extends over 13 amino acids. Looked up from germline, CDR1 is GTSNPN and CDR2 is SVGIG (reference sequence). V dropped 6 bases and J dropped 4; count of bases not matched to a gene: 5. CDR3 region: CACRLAGGYEQYF. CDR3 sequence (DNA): TGTGCCTGCAGGCTAGCGGGAGGTTACGAGCAGTACTTC.

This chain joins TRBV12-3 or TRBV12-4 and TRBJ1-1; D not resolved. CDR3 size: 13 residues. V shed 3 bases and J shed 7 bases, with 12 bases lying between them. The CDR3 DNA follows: TGTGCCAGCAGTTTTCGGGTACGGAATGAAGCTTTCTTT. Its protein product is CASSFRVRNEAFF.

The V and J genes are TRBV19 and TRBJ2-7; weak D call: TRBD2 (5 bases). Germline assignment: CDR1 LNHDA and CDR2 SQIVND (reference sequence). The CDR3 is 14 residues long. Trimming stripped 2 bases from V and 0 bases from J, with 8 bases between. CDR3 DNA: TGTGCCAGTAGTATACAACTAGGCTCCTACGAGCAGTACTTC. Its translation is CASSIQLGSYEQYF.

This CDR3 reads CASSLLPREDTYNEQFF. The CDR3 DNA follows: TGTGCCAGCAGCTTACTTCCGCGGGAGGACACCTACAATGAGCAGTTCTTC. V and J are TRBV7-3 and TRBJ2-1; 8 positions agree with TRBD2. Unmatched junction bases numbered 8, after V lost 2 bases and J lost 2 bases. The CDR3 totals 17 residues. Per germline, CDR1 SGHTA and CDR2 FQGTGA.

CDR3 DNA sequence: TGCGCCAGCAGCCGGACAATGGAAGAGACCCAGTACTTC. Protein: CASSRTMEETQYF. The chain couples TRBV4-1 to TRBJ2-5; maybe TRBD1 (5 bases). The V and J ends lost 4 bases and 3 bases respectively, with 9 bases between them. In germline, CDR1 is MGHRA, CDR2 YSYEKL. The CDR3 covers 13 residues.

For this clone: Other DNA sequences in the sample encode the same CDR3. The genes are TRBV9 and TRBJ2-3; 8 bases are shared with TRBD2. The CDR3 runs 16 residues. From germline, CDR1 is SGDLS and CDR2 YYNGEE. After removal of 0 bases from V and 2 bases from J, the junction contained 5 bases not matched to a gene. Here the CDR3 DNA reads TGTGCCAGCAGCGTAGCGGCGGGGGGCCCCACAGATACGCAGTATTTT. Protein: CASSVAAGGPTDTQYF.

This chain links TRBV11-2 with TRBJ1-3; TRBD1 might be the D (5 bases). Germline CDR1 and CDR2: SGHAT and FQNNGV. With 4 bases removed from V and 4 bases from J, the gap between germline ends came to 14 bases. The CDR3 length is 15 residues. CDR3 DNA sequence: TGTGCCAGCAGCTCTTCGCAGGGCGAAGGAAACACCATATATTTT. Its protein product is CASSSSQGEGNTIYF. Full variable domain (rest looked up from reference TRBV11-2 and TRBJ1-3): EAGVAQSPRYKIIEKRQSVAFWCNPISGHATLYWYQQILGQGPKLLIQFQNNGVVDDSQLPKDRFSAERLKGVDSTLKIQPAKLEDSAVYLCASSSSQGEGNTIYFGEGSWLTVV.

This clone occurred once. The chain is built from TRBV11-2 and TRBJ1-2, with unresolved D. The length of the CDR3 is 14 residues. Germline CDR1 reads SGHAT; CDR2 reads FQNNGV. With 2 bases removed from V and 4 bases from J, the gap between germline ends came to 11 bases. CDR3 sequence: CASSLSDGGYGYTF. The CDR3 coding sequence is TGTGCCAGCAGCTTATCGGACGGAGGCTATGGCTACACCTTC.

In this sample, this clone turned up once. The CDR3 protein is CASSKRSVDNEQFF. The CDR3 nucleotides are TGTGCCAGCTCCAAGCGGAGCGTAGACAATGAGCAGTTCTTC. The chain is built from TRBV27 and TRBJ2-1; a weak D match, TRBD2 (5 bases). CDR1 is MNHEY and CDR2 is SMNVEV in the germline V gene (reference sequence). This CDR3 has 14 amino acids. The V end lost 8 bases, the J end lost 5 bases, and 16 bases lay between the germline ends.

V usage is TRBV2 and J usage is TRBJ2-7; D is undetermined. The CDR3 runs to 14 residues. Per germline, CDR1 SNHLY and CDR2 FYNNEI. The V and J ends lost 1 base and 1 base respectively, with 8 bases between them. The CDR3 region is CASSEDYGSYEQYF. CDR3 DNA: TGTGCCAGCAGTGAAGACTACGGTTCCTACGAGCAGTACTTC. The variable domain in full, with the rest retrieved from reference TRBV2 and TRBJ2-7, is EPEVTQTPSHQVTQMGQEVILRCVPISNHLYFYWYRQILGQKVEFLVSFYNNEISEKSEIFDDQFSVERPDGSNFTLKIRSTKLEDSAMYFCASSEDYGSYEQYFGPGTRLTVT.

The CDR3 is CASSLQGRGETQYF. In nucleotides, the CDR3 is TGTGCCAGCAGCCTACAGGGGCGAGGAGAGACCCAGTACTTC. V and J are TRBV9 and TRBJ2-5, with 7 bases fitting TRBD1. The CDR3 has 14 residues. The junction had 7 bases not matched to a gene; V was cut back by 4 bases and J by 4 bases. Per the germline V gene, CDR1 is SGDLS and CDR2 is YYNGEE.

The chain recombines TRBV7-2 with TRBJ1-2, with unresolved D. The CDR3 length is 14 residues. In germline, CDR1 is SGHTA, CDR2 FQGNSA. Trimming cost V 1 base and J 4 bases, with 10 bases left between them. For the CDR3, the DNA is TGTGCCAGCAGCTTAGGAATAGTCCCCTATGGCTACACCTTC. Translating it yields CASSLGIVPYGYTF.